This T cell receptor beta chain was sequenced during a study of blood T cell repertoires in COVID-19. In the study overall: COVID-19 samples collected from the United States, Italy and Spain covered acute and convalescent phases. T cells, B-cell-depleted T cells, or PBMCs supplied cDNA or gDNA.

In the study's own analysis: Quantification of nucleated cells was approximated via reference gene primer amplification. The repertoire was sequenced with immunoSEQ multiplex PCR; TCRdb's copy has only in-frame clones and lacks some. V and J calls and clone size follow that table, whereas D and trimming were derived from the DNA. The sample lists over 90,000 clones, around 90% occurring once. V was cut by 5 bases and J by 4 bases, with 6 bases left in between. Germline V CDR1 and CDR2: SGHTA, FQGTGA. This CDR3 is built from 12 residues. The gene calls are TRBV7-3 and TRBJ2-1, with unresolved D. This sequence originates from a woman of 80 years or more in a cohort sampled during active COVID-19. Source material: peripheral blood. CDR3 residues: CASSTTYNEQFF. In nucleotides, the CDR3 is TGTGCCAGCAGCACCACTTACAATGAGCAGTTCTTC.